These T cell receptor beta chains were read from a single sample in a study of cytomegalovirus exposure and HLA in healthy donors. Some clones are missing from TCRdb's copy, which holds only in-frame ones; the method was immunoSEQ multiplex PCR. The sample shows under 300,000 clones, more than 75% of them seen only once. Source material: PBMCs. Receptors were obtained from a woman aged 30 to 39 in good health and CMV-seropositive. The CDR3 runs from the conserved cysteine through the conserved F or W.

TRBV5-4	CASSLGLAGAYNEQFF
TRBV5-4	CASSLAVQPATNTDTQYF
TRBV2	CAVKGTVNTDTQYF
TRBV6-4	CASSDGQNTGELFF
TRBV2	CATIPGTGGSSEQFF
TRBV19	CASRRQSNNEQFF
TRBV5-1	CASFGGGTYGYTF
TRBV2	CASSDRGNTIYF
TRBV27	CASSAHGREETQYF
TRBV19	CASGTSSGWDNEQFF
TRBV9	CVEEHHPFYEQYF
TRBV10-2	CASIRTSGGTDTQYF
TRBV30	CAWSVFAASGSREQFF
TRBV6-1	CASSERHGYTF
TRBV7-9	CASSLAGQTEAFF
TRBV7-9	CASGHQNTEAFF
TRBV30	CAWSGAGGGEQYF
TRBV6-6	CASTIGGQNTEAFF
TRBV19	CASGQRLAGGPEEQFF
TRBV27	CASSLPGTELFF
TRBV5-1	CASSLESHEQYF
TRBV4-2	CASSQDRRLGGQEVSTDTQYF
TRBV28	CASNSFTRGGSYEQYF
TRBV5-1	CASSLAMTRRAGELFF
TRBV27	CASSLLWTSGPYNEQFF
TRBV7-9	CASSRTGGNTEAFF
TRBV5-6	CASSFTGELFF
TRBV7-6	CASSPRAPNYGYTF
TRBV2	CASSGDRVRQPQHF
TRBV9	CASSVALADQETQYF
TRBV19	CANWDSLNTEAFF
TRBV4-1	CASSQLKNRDRVLDEQFF
TRBV15	CATSTNYGQGSYEQYF
TRBV4-1	CASSQGLAGGVYNEQFF
TRBV25-1	CASSSSTGGYGYTF
TRBV6-5	CASSYSSGGRSIPQYF
TRBV14	CASSQESASYTF
TRBV7-9	CASSPRSPGTEIYEQYF
TRBV2	CASTPNGVADTDTQYF
TRBV6-1	CASSRDYNEQFF
TRBV5-1	CASSLGPAGAYEQYF
TRBV21-1	CASSKGGRRVGEQYF
TRBV5-1	CASSFRDRGQANYGYTF
TRBV28	CASRHPGQHNEQFF